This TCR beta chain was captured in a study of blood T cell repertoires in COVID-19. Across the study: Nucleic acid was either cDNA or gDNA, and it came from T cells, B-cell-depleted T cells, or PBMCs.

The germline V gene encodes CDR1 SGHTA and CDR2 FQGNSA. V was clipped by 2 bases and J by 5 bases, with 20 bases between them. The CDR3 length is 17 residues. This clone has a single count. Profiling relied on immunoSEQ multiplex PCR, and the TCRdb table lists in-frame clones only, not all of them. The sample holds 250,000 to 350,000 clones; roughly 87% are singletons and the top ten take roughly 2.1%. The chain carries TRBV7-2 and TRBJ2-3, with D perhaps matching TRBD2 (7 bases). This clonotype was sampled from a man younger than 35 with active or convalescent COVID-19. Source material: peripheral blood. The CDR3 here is CASSLSGVGGAKDTQYF. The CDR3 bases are TGTGCCAGCAGCTTATCTGGTGTGGGGGGGGCGAAAGATACGCAGTATTTT.